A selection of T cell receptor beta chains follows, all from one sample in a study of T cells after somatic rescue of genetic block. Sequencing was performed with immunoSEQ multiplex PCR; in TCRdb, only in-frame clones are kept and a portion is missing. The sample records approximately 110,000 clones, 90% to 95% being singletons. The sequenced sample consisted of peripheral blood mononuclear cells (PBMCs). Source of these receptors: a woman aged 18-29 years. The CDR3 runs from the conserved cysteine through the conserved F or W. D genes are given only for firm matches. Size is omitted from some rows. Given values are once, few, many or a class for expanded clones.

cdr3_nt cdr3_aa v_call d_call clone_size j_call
TGTGCCAGCAGCCCGCGACAGCAAGAGACCCAGTACTTC CASSPRQQETQYF TRBV14 NA NA TRBJ2-5
TGTGCCAGCAGCCCTTGGACAGGGACAGAGACCCAGTACTTC CASSPWTGTETQYF TRBV14 TRBD1 NA TRBJ2-5
TGTGCCAGCAGCGTAGTAGTTGGGTATGGCTACACCTTC CASSVVVGYGYTF TRBV9 NA once TRBJ1-2
TGTGCCAGCAGACGGAGTGACAGGGCGGAGACCTTC CASRRSDRAETF TRBV11-3 TRBD1 NA TRBJ1-2
TGTGCCATCAGTGAGGAGGGTCCTGGGACAGATACGCAGTATTTT CAISEEGPGTDTQYF TRBV10-3 NA NA TRBJ2-3
TGTGCCAGCAGCCAAGGGGCGGGGGTAGGTTCACCCCTCCACTTT CASSQGAGVGSPLHF TRBV4-2 NA NA TRBJ1-6
TGTGCCAGTAGTCTGGAGGTTCGCTACGAGCAGTACTTC CASSLEVRYEQYF TRBV19 NA once TRBJ2-7
TGTGCCAGCAGCCAAGATACGGGACTCGAAGTTACCTACGAGCAGTACTTC CASSQDTGLEVTYEQYF TRBV4-2 NA NA TRBJ2-7
TGCAGCTCTTTCCACAATGAGCAGTTCTTC CSSFHNEQFF TRBV29-1 NA NA TRBJ2-1
TGTGCCAGCAGCCGGGACATTTACAATGAGCAGTTCTTC CASSRDIYNEQFF TRBV14 NA NA TRBJ2-1
TGTGCCAGCAGCTTGGGCCCGGGGAGGAACACTGAAGCTTTCTTT CASSLGPGRNTEAFF TRBV7-2 NA once TRBJ1-1
TGTGCCAGCAGTTTAATGCCTCCCGGAGAAACTGAAGCTTTCTTT CASSLMPPGETEAFF TRBV27 NA NA TRBJ1-1
TGTGCCAGCCGAGGCGCGGGGGGCTCTGGAAACACCATATATTTT CASRGAGGSGNTIYF TRBV7-8 NA NA TRBJ1-3
TGTGCCAGCAGCCCCGGGACAGGGGGAGGTCAGCCCCAGCATTTT CASSPGTGGGQPQHF TRBV6-8 TRBD1 once TRBJ1-5
TGTGCCAGCAGCCGGGGCCAGTACCAAGAGACCCAGTACTTC CASSRGQYQETQYF TRBV9 NA NA TRBJ2-5
TGTGCCAGCAGCTGGGCGGCACCTGAAGCTTTCTTT CASSWAAPEAFF TRBV7-2 NA NA TRBJ1-1
TGTGCCAGCAGTTTGGGTAGGGGAAATAATTCACCCCTCCACTTT CASSLGRGNNSPLHF TRBV28 NA NA TRBJ1-6
TGTGCCAGCAGTTTGGCGGAGACCCAGTACTTC CASSLAETQYF TRBV28 NA NA TRBJ2-5
TGTGCCAGCAGCTACGGACAGGGTCTAGGTCATGAGCAGTTCTTC CASSYGQGLGHEQFF TRBV7-3 TRBD1 NA TRBJ2-1
TGCGCCAGCAGCCTGACAGAGGGGAATGAAAAACTGTTTTTT CASSLTEGNEKLFF TRBV4-1 NA NA TRBJ1-4
TGTGCCATCAGTGAGTCGGGGACAGGGGACGTATTGGAGACCCAGTACTTC CAISESGTGDVLETQYF TRBV10-3 TRBD1 NA TRBJ2-5
TGTGCCAGCAGTTTCGGGCCGAGCAATCAGCCCCAGCATTTT CASSFGPSNQPQHF TRBV28 NA NA TRBJ1-5
TGTGCCACCCGGAGGGGCAGGGAGTACAATGAGCAGTTCTTC CATRRGREYNEQFF TRBV5-6 NA NA TRBJ2-1
TGTGCTTCTAAGGGTACAGGGATGAACACTGAAGCTTTCTTT CASKGTGMNTEAFF TRBV27 NA NA TRBJ1-1
TGTGCCAGCTCACTCGGACCGGGACAGGGCCGACCCCTCCACTTT CASSLGPGQGRPLHF TRBV18 TRBD1 NA TRBJ1-6
TGTGCCAGCAGTAACGAAGCGGGGGGCTACAATGAGCAGTTCTTC CASSNEAGGYNEQFF TRBV6-1 TRBD2 many TRBJ2-1
TGTGCCAGCTCACCAAGGGGAACTGGCTATGGCTACACCTTC CASSPRGTGYGYTF TRBV18 NA once TRBJ1-2
TGTGCCAGCAGACACAGGGGCGTGCAAGAGACCCAGTACTTC CASRHRGVQETQYF TRBV2 TRBD1 NA TRBJ2-5
TGTGCCAGCAGCTTGAACACCGGGGAGCTGTTTTTT CASSLNTGELFF TRBV11-2 NA NA TRBJ2-2
TGTGCCAGCAGCTTAAATCCCGGGACTAGCCCCCAGGAGCAGTACTTC CASSLNPGTSPQEQYF TRBV7-3 TRBD2 NA TRBJ2-7
TGTGCCAGCAGCTTGGTGGGGACAGATACGCAGTATTTT CASSLVGTDTQYF TRBV5-6 NA NA TRBJ2-3
TGCAGCGTTGAAGAAGCTAGCGGGGGCCATATCTCCTACGAGCAGTACTTC CSVEEASGGHISYEQYF TRBV29-1 TRBD2 NA TRBJ2-7
TGCGCCAGCAGTGAGTCAAACGACAGGTGGGCCCAGCATTTT CASSESNDRWAQHF TRBV10-2 NA NA TRBJ1-5
TGTGCCAGCAGTGAAGCAGGGGGGGGTCAGCCCCAGCATTTT CASSEAGGGQPQHF TRBV6-1 NA NA TRBJ1-5
TGTGCCAGCAGTTACACAGATACGCAGTATTTT CASSYTDTQYF TRBV7-9 NA NA TRBJ2-3
TGTGCCAGCAGTGTTGGAGCGGGGGGTGAAGAGCAGTACTTC CASSVGAGGEEQYF TRBV2 TRBD2 NA TRBJ2-7
TGTGCCAGCAGCTTAGTAGGGTCAGGTCTTACTAACTATGGCTACACCTTC CASSLVGSGLTNYGYTF TRBV7-2 NA NA TRBJ1-2
TGTGCCAGCAGCCAAGGGGGTGGAAGCAATCAGCCCCAGCATTTT CASSQGGGSNQPQHF TRBV4-2 NA NA TRBJ1-5
TGTGCCAGCAGTGAAGTGGAGGGGGCAGTTAATCAGCCCCAGCATTTT CASSEVEGAVNQPQHF TRBV2 TRBD1 NA TRBJ1-5
TGCGCCAGCAGCCAAGATATGGATACGCAGTATTTT CASSQDMDTQYF TRBV4-1 NA NA TRBJ2-3
TGCGCCAGCAGCCAAGATGGGGGCTCTGGAAACACCATATATTTT CASSQDGGSGNTIYF TRBV4-3 NA NA TRBJ1-3
TGCGCCAGCAGCCAAAAAGGGCGGACAATCACCTACGAGCAGTACTTC CASSQKGRTITYEQYF TRBV4-1 NA NA TRBJ2-7
TGTGCCAGCAGGGGATGGGGGACAGGGATGGACACCTACGAGCAGTACTTC CASRGWGTGMDTYEQYF TRBV27 TRBD1 NA TRBJ2-7
TGTGCCAGCAGCCAACACGGGGAAGAGACCCAGTACTTC CASSQHGEETQYF TRBV4-2 NA NA TRBJ2-5
TGTGCCAGCAGCTTCCGGGACAGAGCCTACAATGAGCAGTTCTTC CASSFRDRAYNEQFF TRBV13 TRBD1 once TRBJ2-1
TGTGCCTGGAGTGTAAGGACAGGGGTGAATGAGCAGTTCTTC CAWSVRTGVNEQFF TRBV30 TRBD1 NA TRBJ2-1
TGTGCCAGTAGTGAAGACAGGTATAATTCACCCCTCCACTTT CASSEDRYNSPLHF TRBV19 NA NA TRBJ1-6
TGTGCCAGTAGTACCGGGACACATCTATCTGGAAACACCATATATTTT CASSTGTHLSGNTIYF TRBV19 NA NA TRBJ1-3
TGTGCCAGCAGGGGGTTAAATGAGCAGTTCTTC CASRGLNEQFF TRBV28 NA NA TRBJ2-1
TGTGCCAGCAGCCCACCTAAAGGCGTCACCGGGGAGCTGTTTTTT CASSPPKGVTGELFF TRBV11-1 NA NA TRBJ2-2